Shown below are 8 T cell receptor beta chains from a single sample sequenced in a study of blood T cell repertoires in COVID-19. Here immunoSEQ multiplex PCR was the method, and the copy in TCRdb shows in-frame clones only, minus some. The sample includes about 78,000 clones, roughly 87% of them seen just once. The sample taken for sequencing was peripheral blood. These receptor sequences come from a woman older than 75 with active or convalescent COVID-19.

This chain joins TRBV25-1 and TRBJ2-2, with D perhaps matching TRBD2 (6 bases). The CDR3 is 15 amino acids. Per germline, CDR1 MGHDK and CDR2 SYGVNS. V dropped 2 bases and J dropped 1 base, with 8 bases sitting between them. In DNA, the CDR3 is TGTGCCAGCAGTGAACCGGGACTGAACACCGGGGAGCTGTTTTTT. Its translation: CASSEPGLNTGELFF. Filled out from reference TRBV25-1 and TRBJ2-2, the complete variable domain reads EADIYQTPRYLVIGTGKKITLECSQTMGHDKMYWYQQDPGMELHLIHYSYGVNSTEKGDLSSESTVSRIRTEHFPLTLESARPSHTSQYLCASSEPGLNTGELFFGEGSRLTVL.

A single count supports this clone. CDR3: CASSSRLAGRDTQYF. Here the CDR3 DNA reads TGCGCCAGCAGCTCCCGACTAGCGGGAAGGGATACGCAGTATTTT. The chain uses TRBV5-1 and TRBJ2-3, with TRBD2 matching over 11 bases. The V gene's germline CDR1 is SGHRS and CDR2 YFSETQ. V was clipped by 3 bases and J by 6 bases; unmatched bases: 6. This CDR3 has 15 residues.

The chain combines TRBV18 with TRBJ2-3; 8 bases line up with TRBD2. Trimming removed 3 bases from V and 0 bases from J; junction bases left unmatched: 14. CDR1 KGHSH and CDR2 LQKENI come from the germline V gene. The CDR3 sequence is 19 residues long. The DNA for the CDR3 is TGTGCCAGCTCACCGTCAGGGCGGTCTAGCGGGCTAAGCACAGATACGCAGTATTTT. Translated, it gives CASSPSGRSSGLSTDTQYF.

The chain carries TRBV4-3 and TRBJ1-4; unclear D gene. Germline V gene sequence: CDR1 LGHNA, CDR2 YSLEER. The CDR3 is made up of 18 amino acids. Trimming shortened V by 0 bases and J by 3 bases, and 17 bases separated the two germline ends. CDR3 loop: CASSQDPLGLGANEKLFF. DNA for the CDR3: TGCGCCAGCAGCCAAGACCCATTGGGTCTTGGAGCTAATGAAAAACTGTTTTTT.

This chain joins TRBV4-1 and TRBJ2-7; 13 bases align to TRBD2. V was clipped by 2 bases and J by 3 bases; unmatched bases: 1. Germline V CDR1 and CDR2: MGHRA, YSYEKL. The length of the CDR3 is 15 residues. The CDR3 bases are TGCGCCAGCAGCCAATGGACTAGCGGGGGCTACGAGCAGTACTTC. It encodes CASSQWTSGGYEQYF.

This clone was picked up one time. The chain joins TRBV6-2 or TRBV6-3 to TRBJ2-1; no clear D gene. The CDR3 is made up of 14 amino acids. Germline CDR1 MNHEY, CDR2 SVGEGT. V was pared by 5 bases and J by 3 bases, with 11 bases between. The CDR3 here is CASSNPSDYNEQFF. CDR3 nucleotide sequence: TGTGCCAGCAGTAACCCCAGCGACTACAATGAGCAGTTCTTC.

This chain joins TRBV27 and TRBJ2-3, with no clear D. The CDR3 length is 11 residues. V dropped 2 bases and J dropped 6 bases, with 3 bases sitting between them. Germline V gene sequence: CDR1 MNHEY, CDR2 SMNVEV (reference sequence). For the CDR3, the DNA is TGTGCCAGCAGTTTAGCGGATACGCAGTATTTT. This encodes CASSLADTQYF.

The chain combines TRBV27 with TRBJ2-1; D unresolved. CDR1 is MNHEY, CDR2 SMNVEV, per germline (reference sequence). This CDR3 region has 16 residues. Trimming took 3 bases from V and 0 from J, leaving 12 bases between them. This chain's CDR3 is CASSLVGPASYNEQFF. CDR3 bases: TGTGCCAGCAGTTTGGTGGGCCCGGCCTCCTACAATGAGCAGTTCTTC.